Listed here are 27 T cell receptor beta chains from one sample, sequenced in a study of Graves' ophthalmopathy and Graves' hyperthyroidism. Amplification of TCR beta CDR3 regions used RNA transcripts. HTBI-primed first-round RT-PCR preceded second-round multiplex PCR. TCRdb passed the multiplex PCR reads through MiXCR, listing each CDR3 protein once. The table records roughly 350,000 distinct CDR3 sequences, about a sixth of them present only once. The source material was peripheral blood. These receptors were obtained from an adult woman with stable Graves' hyperthyroidism.

The V call is TRBV11-2, the J call TRBJ1-5; tentative D call: TRBD1 (5 bases). The germline V gene encodes CDR1 SGHAT and CDR2 FQNNGV. There are 16 residues in the CDR3. The germline V and J ends were trimmed by 4 bases and 1 base, with 14 bases remaining between them. The CDR3 here is CASSWGPRESNQPQHF. DNA of the CDR3: TGTGCCAGCAGCTGGGGACCACGTGAGAGCAATCAGCCCCAGCATTTT.

This clonotype was counted ten times or more. This chain uses TRBV15 with TRBJ2-7; D gene unclear. The V gene's germline CDR1 is LNHNV and CDR2 YYDKDF (reference sequence). The V gene lost 0 bases and the J gene lost 0 bases, with 15 bases spanning the gap. This CDR3 region has 17 residues. CDR3 in amino acids: CATSRERVAASSYEQYF. For the CDR3, the DNA is TGTGCCACCAGCAGAGAGCGAGTGGCGGCAAGCTCCTACGAGCAGTACTTC.

This clonotype was detected once. This chain connects TRBV12-3 or TRBV12-4 to TRBJ2-7, with 8 bases matching TRBD2. V was clipped by 6 bases and J by 7 bases; unmatched bases: 8. This CDR3 has 13 amino acids. CDR3 DNA sequence: TGTGCCAGCAGACCAGGGACTAGTGGTGAGCAGTACTTC. Translated, it gives CASRPGTSGEQYF.

This clonotype was detected a few times. A much larger clone is a single base away; this may be a read error. The chain has TRBV12-3 or TRBV12-4 and TRBJ2-4; 8 nucleotides agree with TRBD1. The CDR3 extends over 15 amino acids. CDR3 in amino acids: CASSLADREENIKYF. CDR3 bases: TGTGCCAGCAGTTTAGCGGACAGGGAAGAAAACATTAAGTACTTC.

This clonotype came up many times. The CDR3 DNA sequence: TGTGCCAGCAGCCCCCACAGGGCGGAAGACACTGAAGCTTTCTTT. This gives the protein CASSPHRAEDTEAFF. This chain connects TRBV11-2 to TRBJ1-1, with D tentatively TRBD1 (6 bases). Germline loops: CDR1 SGHAT, CDR2 FQNNGV. The ends were cut back, 5 bases at V and 3 bases at J, with 16 bases in the middle. This CDR3 is built from 15 residues.

This clonotype was seen ten or more times. The rearrangement joins TRBV6-1 to TRBJ2-7; the D gene is possibly TRBD2 (5 bases). The CDR3 totals 13 residues. Trimming left V 7 bases short and J 5 bases short, with 15 bases between. Per the germline V gene, CDR1 is MNHNS and CDR2 is SASEGT. CDR3 bases: TGTGCCAGCAATCCGCTAGCTGGGAACGAGCAGTACTTC. Amino acid sequence: CASNPLAGNEQYF.

This clonotype was found many times. The chain uses TRBV5-1 and TRBJ2-1; perhaps TRBD2 as D (5 bases). The CDR3 extends over 15 amino acids. Germline CDR1 SGHRS, CDR2 YFSETQ. With 0 bases removed from V and 4 bases from J, the gap between germline ends came to 11 bases. The CDR3 nucleotides read TGCGCCAGCAGCTTGGAACCGGGAAGGTACAATGAGCAGTTCTTC. This gives the protein CASSLEPGRYNEQFF.

This clonotype was seen many times. The CDR3 protein is CASSSILTGTSLAKNIQYF. The CDR3 DNA is TGTGCCAGCTCGAGTATCCTAACGGGGACTTCTCTAGCCAAAAACATTCAGTACTTC. The chain links TRBV27 to TRBJ2-4; a weak D match, TRBD2 (6 bases). This CDR3 region has 19 residues. Germline CDR1 reads MNHEY; CDR2 reads SMNVEV (reference sequence). Trimming removed 8 bases at V and 0 bases at J, with 26 bases between.

CDR3 nucleotide sequence: TGCGCCAGCAGCCATTCTATCGGGACAGGGAACTATGGCTACACCTTC. This translates into CASSHSIGTGNYGYTF. V gene TRBV4-3 combines with J gene TRBJ1-2; 9 bases line up with TRBD1. Germline V gives CDR1 LGHNA, CDR2 YSLEER. Trimming took 3 bases from V and 2 from J; bases not matched to a gene: 7. The CDR3 totals 16 residues.

The chain combines TRBV6-2 or TRBV6-3 with TRBJ2-4, with 8 positions matching TRBD2. CDR1 is MNHEY, CDR2 SVGEGT, per germline. This CDR3 region has 13 residues. Trimming at V came to 7 bases and at J to 8 bases, leaving 7 bases not matched to a gene. The CDR3 spells CASIDPGRDIQYF. CDR3 sequence (DNA): TGTGCCAGCATCGACCCCGGGAGGGACATTCAGTACTTC.

This clonotype was observed many times. J is TRBJ1-5 and V is TRBV28; D not resolved. V gave up 0 bases and J gave up 5 bases, with 8 bases separating them. The CDR3 consists of 14 residues. Germline assignment: CDR1 MDHEN and CDR2 SYDVKM. The CDR3 region is CASSLWGIDQPQHF. The CDR3 DNA reads as TGTGCCAGCAGTTTATGGGGTATCGATCAGCCCCAGCATTTT.

This clonotype was seen many times. The chain couples TRBV14 to TRBJ2-7, with 13 bases matching TRBD2. The length of the CDR3 is 19 residues. CDR1 is SGHDN, CDR2 FVKESK, per germline. V was clipped by 0 bases and J by 5 bases; unmatched bases: 13. CDR3 nucleotides: TGTGCCAGCAGCCAAGACCCACCCTGGACTAGCGGGAGTACCCACGAGCAGTACTTC. This encodes CASSQDPPWTSGSTHEQYF.

This chain links TRBV10-3 with TRBJ2-2; D is uncertain. V lost 6 bases and J 6 bases, leaving 8 bases between the germline ends. Germline CDR1 is ENHRY and CDR2 is SYGVKD. The CDR3 length is 12 residues. The CDR3 nucleotides are TGTGCCATCAGCAGCGAAGCCGGGGAGCTGTTTTTT. It codes for CAISSEAGELFF.

This clonotype was detected many times. The chain is built from TRBV6-2 or TRBV6-3 and TRBJ2-2; 10 bases fit TRBD2. CDR1 and CDR2 from the germline V gene are MNHEY and SVGEGT. With 6 bases clipped from V and 7 bases from J, the junction kept 5 bases outside the gene matches. The length of the CDR3 is 14 residues. For the CDR3, the DNA is TGTGCCAGCAGATCTAGCGGGAGTAACGGGGAGCTGTTTTTT. Residues: CASRSSGSNGELFF.

The sample holds many counts of this clonotype. The V call is TRBV4-1, the J call TRBJ1-1; D not certain. This CDR3 spans 15 amino acids. Germline V gene data show CDR1 as MGHRA and CDR2 as YSYEKL. V was trimmed by 2 bases and J by 0 bases, leaving 10 bases between them. The CDR3 DNA reads TGCGCCAGCAGCCAATCCCCAAACTTGAACACTGAAGCTTTCTTT. This sequence encodes CASSQSPNLNTEAFF.

The genes are TRBV28 and TRBJ1-2, with D unclear. Trimming cost V 5 bases and J 6 bases, with 22 bases left between them. This CDR3 contains 16 residues. Germline V CDR1 and CDR2: MDHEN, SYDVKM. CDR3 amino acids: CASSLTRAQNVNGYTF. CDR3 nucleotides: TGTGCCAGCAGTCTCACCCGGGCTCAAAATGTTAATGGCTACACCTTC.

Worth noting for this clonotype: Germline and junction disagree at one end, which may indicate a read error. The chain carries TRBV6-1 and TRBJ2-4; 7 bases agree with TRBD1. Germline V gives CDR1 MNHNS, CDR2 SASEGT. The CDR3 extends over 14 amino acids. This chain's CDR3 is CASSQTGVVDIKYF. CDR3 in DNA: TGTGCCAGCAGTCAAACAGGGGTGGTTGACATTAAGTACTTC.

The DNA of the CDR3 is TGTGCCAGCAGCTTAACCGGGGGCGACACCGGGGAGCTGTTTTTT. It specifies CASSLTGGDTGELFF. V is TRBV7-2 and J is TRBJ2-2, with D perhaps assigned TRBD1 or TRBD2 (6 bases each). The CDR3 has 15 residues. Germline CDR1 is SGHTA and CDR2 is FQGNSA. V dropped 2 bases and J dropped 3 bases, with 10 bases sitting between them. Full variable domain (rest looked up from reference TRBV7-2 and TRBJ2-2): GAGVSQSPSNKVTEKGKDVELRCDPISGHTALYWYRQSLGQGLEFLIYFQGNSAPDKSGLPSDRFSAERTGGSVSTLTIQRTQQEDSAVYLCASSLTGGDTGELFFGEGSRLTVL.

Ten or more counts support this clonotype. The chain links TRBV15 to TRBJ2-6; maybe TRBD2 (5 bases). CDR1 and CDR2 (germline): LNHNV, YYDKDF (reference sequence). This CDR3 region has 17 residues. V lost 0 bases and J lost 0, with 9 bases in between. In DNA, the CDR3 is TGTGCCACCAGCAGAGATCTGAGCGGCTCTGGGGCCAACGTCCTGACTTTC. It encodes CATSRDLSGSGANVLTF.

This clonotype was counted many times. This chain links TRBV3-1 with TRBJ1-6; TRBD1 aligns across 10 bases. Trimming at V came to 4 bases and at J to 7 bases, leaving 4 bases not matched to a gene. The V gene's germline CDR1 is LGHDT and CDR2 YNNKEL (reference sequence). This CDR3 comprises 15 residues. CDR3 DNA: TGTGCCAGCAGCCTTCGGACAGGGGGAAATTCACCCCTCCACTTT. Translating gives CASSLRTGGNSPLHF.

This clonotype was counted at least ten times. The rearrangement joins TRBV7-8 to TRBJ2-7; 14 positions match TRBD2. The CDR3 is 15 amino acids. V dropped 6 bases and J dropped 4; count of bases not matched to a gene: 5. Germline V gives CDR1 SGHVS, CDR2 FQNEAQ. The CDR3 sequence is CASRKGTSGGYEQYF. The DNA for the CDR3 is TGTGCCAGCAGGAAAGGGACTAGCGGGGGTTACGAGCAGTACTTC.

This clonotype was observed at least ten times. This chain joins TRBV5-1 and TRBJ2-7, with D unclear. Trimming removed 4 bases at V and 0 bases at J, with 14 bases between. The germline gives CDR1 SGHRS, CDR2 YFSETQ. CDR3 length equals 15 residues. CDR3 region: CASSPSQVPSYEQYF. CDR3 DNA: TGCGCCAGCAGCCCTAGTCAGGTCCCCTCCTACGAGCAGTACTTC.

The table lists this clonotype with many counts. The V gene is TRBV12-3 or TRBV12-4, the J gene TRBJ1-1, with a tentative D call TRBD1 (6 bases). The CDR3 is made up of 15 amino acids. The germline V and J ends were trimmed by 4 bases and 1 base, with 13 bases remaining between them. This CDR3 is CASSSYGQTNTEAFF. The CDR3, as DNA: TGTGCCAGCAGTTCCTACGGACAGACGAACACTGAAGCTTTCTTT.

This clonotype was counted many times. This chain joins TRBV7-9 and TRBJ2-7; D gene ambiguous. The germline V and J ends were trimmed by 6 bases and 7 bases, with 13 bases remaining between them. The germline gives CDR1 SEHNR, CDR2 FQNEAQ (reference sequence). The CDR3 extends over 12 amino acids. As DNA, the CDR3 is TGTGCCAGCAGTCGAAATGACCTTGAGCAGTACTTC. It encodes CASSRNDLEQYF.

At least ten counts were recorded for this clonotype. The chain uses TRBV30 and TRBJ2-7; D not resolved. CDR3 length equals 11 residues. With 0 bases removed from V and 5 bases from J, the gap between germline ends came to 5 bases. Germline CDR1 GTSNPN, CDR2 SVGIG (reference sequence). The chain's CDR3 is CAWSVLNEQYF. In nucleotides, the CDR3 is TGTGCCTGGAGTGTACTAAACGAGCAGTACTTC. The full variable domain, completed using reference TRBV30 and TRBJ2-7, is SQTIHQWPATLVQPVGSPLSLECTVEGTSNPNLYWYRQAAGRGLQLLFYSVGIGQISSEVPQNLSASRPQDRQFILSSKKLLLSDSGFYLCAWSVLNEQYFGPGTRLTVT.

This clonotype was seen a handful of times. The CDR3 does not close with the conserved phenylalanine or tryptophan, likely indicating a read error. The V gene is TRBV5-5, the J gene TRBJ1-1; D not certain. Trimming stripped 2 bases from V and 1 base from J, with 12 bases between. Germline CDR1 and CDR2: SGHKS and YYEKEE (reference sequence). The CDR3 is 15 residues long. The CDR3 sequence is CASSFLEPPNTEAFV. The CDR3 DNA reads TGTGCCAGCAGCTTCTTAGAGCCGCCGAACACTGAAGCTTTCGTT.

This clonotype has ten or more counts. V and J are TRBV28 and TRBJ2-4, with a tentative D call TRBD2 (6 bases). V was pared by 6 bases and J by 4 bases, with 28 bases between. The CDR3 length is 19 residues. Germline values: CDR1 MDHEN, CDR2 SYDVKM. The CDR3 here is CASSPGDFMTQPPKNIQYF. The CDR3 region has the DNA TGTGCCAGCAGCCCGGGGGACTTCATGACCCAGCCTCCAAAAAACATTCAGTACTTC.